This TCR beta chain was documented in a study of shared clonotypes between healthy human individuals. Study-level points and caveats: Sample collection involved blood only; tissue repertoires are likely different.

V gave up 11 bases and J gave up 9 bases, with 25 bases separating them. Per the germline V gene, CDR1 is LNHDA and CDR2 is SQIVND (reference sequence). The CDR3 runs to 14 residues. Sequencing was performed with immunoSEQ multiplex PCR; in TCRdb, only in-frame clones are kept and a portion is missing. This sample has under 550,000 clones; 90% to 97% occur once, and the top ten carry under 0.06%. About this clone itself: Antigen unknown.

This TCR was recovered from a woman aged 25 to 39 in good health. The rearrangement uses TRBV19 and TRBJ1-1, with a tentative D call TRBD1 (6 bases). Specimen: naive CD4+ T cells sorted from blood. Subset defined: CD45RA+ positively selected. The CDR3 DNA sequence: TGTGCCGCGAATCCGGGGGGCGGAGTCCGCCAAGCTTTCTTT. This codes for CAANPGGGVRQAFF.